A single T cell receptor (beta chain) is shown here with its context. The V gene end was trimmed by 5 bases and the J gene end by 4 bases; junction bases not matched to a gene: 18. Germline CDR1 SGHVS, CDR2 FNYEAQ. This CDR3 spans 20 amino acids. The data stem from a study of T-cell memory formation after mild COVID-19. Using its own MiXCR run on the 5' RACE reads, TCRdb lists one record per CDR3 protein. The sample consists of around 320,000 distinct CDR3 sequences, 25% to 30% of them appearing once. The chain has TRBV7-6 and TRBJ2-1; 12 bases match TRBD1. The clonotype originates from an adult woman who had mild COVID-19 (a few samples of this study predate the infection). Cell type and time point are not known. The source material was PBMCs or a T cell subset sorted from them (not recorded which). CDR3 protein: CASSPTNRDRGRTLYNEQFF. In nucleotides, the CDR3 is TGTGCCAGCAGCCCCACGAATCGGGACAGGGGGCGGACCCTATACAATGAGCAGTTCTTC.